Presented here are 7 T cell receptor beta chains from one specimen sequenced in a study of cytomegalovirus exposure and HLA in healthy donors. Researchers ran the PCR with 60 Vbeta and 13 Jbeta primers. The data were produced by immunoSEQ multiplex PCR, yet TCRdb's version contains in-frame clones alone and is incomplete. The repertoire table contains around 74,000 clones. Sequencing was carried out using PBMCs. The source of these receptors is a man aged 50 to 59 in good health and CMV-seropositive.

This chain links TRBV6-5 with TRBJ2-1; 8 positions match TRBD1. The ends lost 6 bases at V and 6 bases at J; junction bases unmatched: 7. Germline V gene sequence: CDR1 MNHEY, CDR2 SVGAGI. The CDR3 length is 14 residues. The CDR3 reads CASRRDRSTNEQFF. CDR3 in DNA: TGTGCCAGCAGACGGGACAGGAGTACCAATGAGCAGTTCTTC.

Here the CDR3 DNA reads TGTGCCAGTAGTCCCGAGACAGGTATGAACACTGAAGCTTTCTTT. Residues: CASSPETGMNTEAFF. The V gene is TRBV19, the J gene TRBJ1-1, with a possible D match to TRBD1 (6 bases). Germline V gene sequence: CDR1 LNHDA, CDR2 SQIVND (reference sequence). V was clipped by 5 bases and J by 0 bases, with 13 bases between them. The CDR3 contains 15 residues.

The rearrangement links TRBV30 to TRBJ2-6; tentative D call: TRBD1 (5 bases). Trimming pared 8 bases from V and 0 bases from J, leaving 20 bases between. Germline CDR1 is GTSNPN and CDR2 is SVGIG (reference sequence). The CDR3 loop spans 17 amino acids. CDR3 loop: CASLGVLPSSGANVLTF. The CDR3 DNA reads as TGTGCCAGCTTAGGGGTGTTGCCCTCCTCTGGGGCCAACGTCCTGACTTTC.

The genes are TRBV6-1 and TRBJ1-1; the match to TRBD1 covers 7 bases. The germline V gene has CDR1 MNHNS and CDR2 SASEGT. This CDR3 spans 12 amino acids. Trimming took 8 bases from V and 6 from J; bases not matched to a gene: 6. CDR3 loop: CASQGDAPEAFF. DNA for the CDR3: TGTGCCAGCCAGGGGGATGCTCCTGAAGCTTTCTTT.

The chain uses TRBV10-2 and TRBJ1-5; tentative D call: TRBD1 (5 bases). V lost 5 bases and J 2 bases, leaving 10 bases between the germline ends. The CDR3 runs to 14 residues. Germline CDR1 WSHSY, CDR2 SAAADI. CDR3 region: CASSMGGGNQPQHF. The CDR3 coding sequence is TGCGCCAGCAGTATGGGGGGGGGCAATCAGCCCCAGCATTTT.

The chain combines TRBV7-9 with TRBJ2-1, with 10 bases fitting TRBD2. Germline V gene sequence: CDR1 SEHNR, CDR2 FQNEAQ (reference sequence). This CDR3 region has 14 residues. V lost 6 bases to trimming and J lost 9 bases; unmatched junction nucleotides: 8. The CDR3 DNA follows: TGTGCCAGCAGTCGAGCGGGAGGGCCTATTGAGCAGTTCTTC. Translated, it gives CASSRAGGPIEQFF.

The rearrangement links TRBV10-3 to TRBJ1-5; TRBD1 might be the D (5 bases). V lost 2 bases and J lost 4, with 12 bases in between. Germline V CDR1 and CDR2: ENHRY, SYGVKD. The CDR3 length is 15 residues. CDR3 nucleotide sequence: TGTGCCATCAGTGAGGGGAGGGGCGAGAATCAGCCCCAGCATTTT. Translating gives CAISEGRGENQPQHF.